The 17 T cell receptor beta chains in this list originate from one sample, sequenced in a study of T-cell reconstitution after alpha-beta-depleted transplantation in children listed by TCRdb under 2016. Receptors were amplified or captured by PCR. These reads were obtained on an Illumina HiSeq 2500. TCR library preparation used molecular barcoding, with unique molecular identifiers applied to normalize quantification of the TCRbeta repertoire. The raw public reads went through TCRdb reprocessing: fastp at Q25, MiXCR clone calling, in-frame beta chains kept. Each record represents a unique CDR3 protein, reported with the most common genes and DNA among its rows. The sample data list about 540,000 distinct CDR3 sequences, and 18% of these were observed just once. Jointly, the top ten make up roughly 3.3% of the sample. This specimen was PBMCs from the stem cell graft donor, taken from the stem cell graft. Every receptor here comes from a human donor who donated a stem cell graft to a child with acute lymphoblastic leukemia.

Only a few counts were recorded for this clonotype. The chain carries TRBV5-5 and TRBJ2-7; D gene uncertain. The V and J ends lost 1 base and 5 bases respectively, with 10 bases between them. The CDR3 consists of 13 residues. Germline assignment: CDR1 SGHKS and CDR2 YYEKEE (reference sequence). CDR3: CASSLLGKNEQYF. DNA of the CDR3: TGTGCCAGCAGCTTGCTTGGGAAGAACGAGCAGTACTTC.

This clonotype turned up a few times. The rearrangement links TRBV12-3 or TRBV12-4 to TRBJ2-6, with D uncertain. The CDR3 sequence is 15 residues long. Trimming removed 6 bases at V and 5 bases at J, with 14 bases between. The CDR3: CASSFTGNRANVLTF. The CDR3 DNA is TGTGCCAGCAGCTTCACTGGTAATCGGGCCAACGTCCTGACTTTC.

The gene calls are TRBV30 and TRBJ2-7; 7 positions match TRBD2. There are 13 residues in the CDR3. The germline CDR1 and CDR2 sequences are GTSNPN and SVGIG (reference sequence). V lost 5 bases and J lost 7; bases outside the gene matches: 11. As DNA, the CDR3 is TGTGCCTGGGGACTAGGAGGTGGTGTGGAGCAGTACTTC. This encodes CAWGLGGGVEQYF.

The chain links TRBV12-3 or TRBV12-4 to TRBJ2-7; unclear D gene. This CDR3 contains 15 residues. The V gene lost 6 bases and the J gene lost 3 bases, with 18 bases spanning the gap. CDR3 sequence: CASRITSGFSYEQYF. In DNA form, the CDR3 reads TGTGCCAGCAGGATAACCTCAGGCTTCAGCTACGAGCAGTACTTC.

The chain has TRBV18 and TRBJ2-1, with D maybe TRBD1 (6 bases). This CDR3 spans 16 amino acids. Germline CDR1 is KGHSH and CDR2 is LQKENI. Trimming shortened V by 6 bases and J by 0 bases, and 15 bases separated the two germline ends. Here the CDR3 DNA reads TGTGCCAGCTCGCCTACGGACAGACCCTCCTACAATGAGCAGTTCTTC. It translates to CASSPTDRPSYNEQFF.

This clonotype was seen more than once but under ten times. V is TRBV9 and J is TRBJ2-7; D possibly matches TRBD1 or TRBD2 (5 bases each). Germline V lookup: CDR1 SGDLS, CDR2 YYNGEE. The CDR3 is made up of 16 amino acids. Trimming left V 4 bases short and J 4 bases short, with 21 bases between. The CDR3 loop is CASSLGTPPPVYEQYF. Written as DNA, the CDR3 is TGTGCCAGCAGCCTCGGGACGCCCCCCCCGGTTTACGAGCAGTACTTC.

This clonotype was counted ten times or more. The V call is TRBV27, the J call TRBJ2-7; D is unresolved. V was shortened by 6 bases and J by 4 bases, with 13 bases between the two germline ends. Germline loops: CDR1 MNHEY, CDR2 SMNVEV (reference sequence). This CDR3 contains 13 residues. The CDR3 DNA is TGTGCCAGCAGCCTAGATTGGGGATACGAGCAGTACTTC. Its translation: CASSLDWGYEQYF.

This clonotype was counted only a few times. The chain carries TRBV15 and TRBJ2-7; no firm D call. The CDR3 is 13 residues long. Trimming removed 1 base at V and 3 bases at J, with 7 bases between. The germline gives CDR1 LNHNV, CDR2 YYDKDF (reference sequence). The chain's CDR3 is CATSRGRVYEQYF. In nucleotides, the CDR3 is TGTGCCACCAGCAGAGGAAGGGTCTACGAGCAGTACTTC.

This clonotype showed up just a few times. This chain joins TRBV24-1 and TRBJ2-1; perhaps TRBD2 as D (6 bases). V lost 4 bases to trimming and J lost 3 bases, with 12 bases between them. In germline, CDR1 is KGHDR, CDR2 SFDVKD. The CDR3 totals 15 residues. For the CDR3, the DNA is TGTGCCACCAGTGAGGGGGGAACTGGCTACAATGAGCAGTTCTTC. It specifies CATSEGGTGYNEQFF.

V and J are TRBV5-1 and TRBJ1-2, with a tentative D call TRBD1 (5 bases). Trimming removed 0 bases from V and 4 bases from J, with 13 bases in between. CDR3 length equals 15 residues. Germline values: CDR1 SGHRS, CDR2 YFSETQ. The CDR3 sequence: CASSLALGQIYGYTF. In DNA form, the CDR3 reads TGCGCCAGCAGCTTGGCTTTGGGGCAGATCTATGGCTACACCTTC.

V usage is TRBV29-1 and J usage is TRBJ2-1; 11 bases agree with TRBD2. With V trimmed by 7 bases and J by 4 bases, 3 bases remained unmatched. The CDR3 is made up of 13 amino acids. Germline values: CDR1 SQVTM, CDR2 ANQGSEA. In DNA, the CDR3 is TGCAGCGACGGGACTAGCGGATACAATGAGCAGTTCTTC. Amino acid sequence: CSDGTSGYNEQFF.

This clonotype has just a few counts. The J gene is TRBJ2-7, the V gene TRBV20-1, with 8 nucleotides matching TRBD2. The CDR3 has 15 amino acids. From germline, CDR1 is DFQATT and CDR2 SNEGSKA (reference sequence). J gave up 4 bases and V 6 bases, and 14 bases lay outside the gene matches. CDR3 nucleotides: TGCAGTGCCCTCCCCCTACTAGCGGTGAGTTACGAGCAGTACTTC. This gives the protein CSALPLLAVSYEQYF.

The rearrangement links TRBV5-1 to TRBJ2-1; D is unresolved. The CDR3 covers 12 residues. Trimming pared 2 bases from V and 7 bases from J, leaving 7 bases between. Germline V CDR1 and CDR2: SGHRS, YFSETQ. CDR3 sequence reads: CASSFVGNEQFF. CDR3 in DNA: TGCGCCAGCAGCTTTGTGGGGAATGAGCAGTTCTTC.

V gene TRBV13 combines with J gene TRBJ2-7; 11 bases are a match to TRBD2. The V and J ends lost 2 bases and 3 bases, in that order; junction bases with no gene match: 12. The CDR3 consists of 18 residues. Germline V gene sequence: CDR1 PRHDT, CDR2 FYEKMQ (reference sequence). The CDR3 sequence: CASSLRGLGLAGDYEQYF. CDR3 DNA sequence: TGTGCCAGCAGCTTAAGGGGCCTTGGACTAGCGGGCGACTACGAGCAGTACTTC.

The table lists this clonotype with a count of one. This sequence joins TRBV10-2 and TRBJ2-7; TRBD2 agrees at 14 bases. V lost 8 bases and J lost 0; bases outside the gene matches: 9. Germline-derived CDR1 and CDR2 are WSHSY and SAAADI. CDR3 length equals 17 residues. The CDR3 coding sequence is TGCGCCAGCTCCGGACTAGCGGGAGGTAAAAGCTCCTACGAGCAGTACTTC. This translates into CASSGLAGGKSSYEQYF.

This clonotype was observed a handful of times. The genes are TRBV27 and TRBJ1-5; D unresolved. There are 15 residues in the CDR3. V shed 0 bases and J shed 0 bases, with 6 bases lying between them. CDR1 MNHEY and CDR2 SMNVEV come from the germline V gene (reference sequence). This chain's CDR3 is CASSLSRNSNQPQHF. The CDR3 DNA reads as TGTGCCAGCAGTTTATCCAGGAATAGCAATCAGCCCCAGCATTTT.

The chain recombines TRBV7-3 with TRBJ2-1; 8 bases agree with TRBD2. CDR1 is SGHTA, CDR2 FQGTGA, per germline. V dropped 2 bases and J dropped 7; count of bases not matched to a gene: 4. CDR3 length: 14 amino acids. CDR3 sequence: CASSLGTRSNEQFF. For the CDR3, the DNA is TGTGCCAGCAGCTTAGGGACTAGGTCTAATGAGCAGTTCTTC. Full variable domain (outside the CDR3, taken from reference TRBV7-3 and TRBJ2-1): GAGVSQTPSNKVTEKGKYVELRCDPISGHTALYWYRQSLGQGPEFLIYFQGTGAADDSGLPNDRFFAVRPEGSVSTLKIQRTERGDSAVYLCASSLGTRSNEQFFGPGTRLTVL.